This section outlines one T cell receptor (beta chain) sequence together with its context. Looked up from germline, CDR1 is SGHTA and CDR2 is FQGNSA. This CDR3 comprises 14 residues. V lost 6 bases and J lost 2; bases outside the gene matches: 4. The data originate from a study of blood T cells in healthy people across ages. Samples had at least 7 million PBMCs isolated from them. A second PCR, run for roughly 7 to 12 cycles, used a sample-barcoded 5' primer plus a J-beta primer mix. In TCRdb, the 5' RACE reads were re-called with MiXCR into one record per CDR3 protein. The table has some 1.8 million distinct CDR3 sequences, about two fifths seen once.

V and J are TRBV7-2 and TRBJ2-3, with 8 bases that match TRBD1. Specimen: blood. The clonotype originates from a human donor in good health. The CDR3 sequence: CASRRTGTTDTQYF. For the CDR3, the DNA is TGTGCCAGCAGAAGGACAGGGACCACAGATACGCAGTATTTT. Filled out from reference TRBV7-2 and TRBJ2-3, the complete variable domain reads GAGVSQSPSNKVTEKGKDVELRCDPISGHTALYWYRQSLGQGLEFLIYFQGNSAPDKSGLPSDRFSAERTGGSVSTLTIQRTQQEDSAVYLCASRRTGTTDTQYFGPGTRLTVL.